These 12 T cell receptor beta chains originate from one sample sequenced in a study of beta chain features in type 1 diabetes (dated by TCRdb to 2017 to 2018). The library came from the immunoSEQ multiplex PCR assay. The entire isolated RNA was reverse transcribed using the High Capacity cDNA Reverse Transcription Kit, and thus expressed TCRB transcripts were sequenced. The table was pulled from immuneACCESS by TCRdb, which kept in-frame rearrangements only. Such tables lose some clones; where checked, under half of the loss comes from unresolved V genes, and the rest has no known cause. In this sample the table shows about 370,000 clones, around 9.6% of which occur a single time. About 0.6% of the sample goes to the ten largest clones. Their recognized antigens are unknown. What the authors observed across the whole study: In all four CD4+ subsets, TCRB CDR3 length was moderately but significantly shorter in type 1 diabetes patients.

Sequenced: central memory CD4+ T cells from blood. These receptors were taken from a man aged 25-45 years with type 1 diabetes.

In nucleotides, the CDR3 is TGCGCCAGCAGCCAAGAAGTGTCAGGGGCCATCCACGAGCAGTACTTC. Translating it yields CASSQEVSGAIHEQYF. J is TRBJ2-7 and V is TRBV4-1, with D possibly TRBD1 on 6 matching bases. Germline values: CDR1 MGHRA, CDR2 YSYEKL. The CDR3 has 16 amino acids. Trimming took off 0 bases at V and 5 bases at J, with 17 bases between the two ends.

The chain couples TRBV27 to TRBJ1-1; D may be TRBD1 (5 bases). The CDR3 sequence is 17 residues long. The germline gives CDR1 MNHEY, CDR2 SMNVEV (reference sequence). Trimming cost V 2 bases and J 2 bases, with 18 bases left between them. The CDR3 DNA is TGTGCCAGCAGTTTACAGGGTCCGGGACGAATCAACACTGAAGCTTTCTTT. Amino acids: CASSLQGPGRINTEAFF.

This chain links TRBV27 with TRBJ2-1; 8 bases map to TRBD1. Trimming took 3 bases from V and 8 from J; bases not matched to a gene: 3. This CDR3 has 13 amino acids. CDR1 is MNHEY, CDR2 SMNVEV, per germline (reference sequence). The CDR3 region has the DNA TGTGCCAGCAGTTTCAGGGGGCAAGATGAGCAGTTCTTC. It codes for CASSFRGQDEQFF.

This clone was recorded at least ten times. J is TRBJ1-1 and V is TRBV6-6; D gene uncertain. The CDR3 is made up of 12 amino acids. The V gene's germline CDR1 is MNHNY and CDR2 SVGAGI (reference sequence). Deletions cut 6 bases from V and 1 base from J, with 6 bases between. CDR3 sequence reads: CASRTSNTEAFF. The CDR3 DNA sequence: TGTGCCAGCAGAACCTCGAACACTGAAGCTTTCTTT.

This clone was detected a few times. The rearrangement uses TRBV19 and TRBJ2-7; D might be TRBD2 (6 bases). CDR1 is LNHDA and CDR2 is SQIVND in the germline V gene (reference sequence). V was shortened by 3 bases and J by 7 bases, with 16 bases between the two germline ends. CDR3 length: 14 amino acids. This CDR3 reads CASSIRTTGGEQYF. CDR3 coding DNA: TGTGCCAGTAGTATTAGGACTACCGGCGGGGAGCAGTACTTC.

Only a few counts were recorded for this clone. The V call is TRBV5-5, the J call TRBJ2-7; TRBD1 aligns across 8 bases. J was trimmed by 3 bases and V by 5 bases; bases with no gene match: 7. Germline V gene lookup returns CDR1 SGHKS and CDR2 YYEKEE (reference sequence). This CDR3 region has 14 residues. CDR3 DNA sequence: TGTGCCAGCAGACAAACAGGGGGGAGCTACGAGCAGTACTTC. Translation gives CASRQTGGSYEQYF.

In DNA, the CDR3 is TGTGCCAGCAGCCCACCTGGGGTCCACGAGCAGTACTTC. Protein sequence: CASSPPGVHEQYF. The gene calls are TRBV7-2 and TRBJ2-5; no definite D call. TRBJ2-7 explains the end of the DNA better; the J call may be wrong. This CDR3 contains 13 residues. The germline gives CDR1 SGHTA, CDR2 FQGNSA.

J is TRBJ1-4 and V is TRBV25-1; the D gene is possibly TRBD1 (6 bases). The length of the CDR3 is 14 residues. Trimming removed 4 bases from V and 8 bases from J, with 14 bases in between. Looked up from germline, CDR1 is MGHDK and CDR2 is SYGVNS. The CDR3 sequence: CASSVGGLGEKLFF. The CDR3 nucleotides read TGTGCCAGCAGTGTTGGGGGCCTTGGGGAAAAACTGTTTTTT.

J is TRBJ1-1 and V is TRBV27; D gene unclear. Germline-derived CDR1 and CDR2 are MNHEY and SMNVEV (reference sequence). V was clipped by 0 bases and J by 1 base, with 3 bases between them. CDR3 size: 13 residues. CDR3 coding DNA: TGTGCCAGCAGTTTATCCAGGAACACTGAAGCTTTCTTT. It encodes CASSLSRNTEAFF.

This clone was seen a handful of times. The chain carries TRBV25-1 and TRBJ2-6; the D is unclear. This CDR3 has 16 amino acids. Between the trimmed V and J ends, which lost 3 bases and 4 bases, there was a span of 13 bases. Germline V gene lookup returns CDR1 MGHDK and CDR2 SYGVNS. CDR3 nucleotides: TGTGCCAGCAGTGACGACAAAACTATCGGGGCCAACGTCCTGACTTTC. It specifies CASSDDKTIGANVLTF.

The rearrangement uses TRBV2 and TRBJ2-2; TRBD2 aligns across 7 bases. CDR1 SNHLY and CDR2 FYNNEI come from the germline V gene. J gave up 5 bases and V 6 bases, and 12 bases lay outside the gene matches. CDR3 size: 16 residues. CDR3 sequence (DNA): TGTGCCAGCAGGGGCGGGGCTAGCGGTAATACCGGGGAGCTGTTTTTT. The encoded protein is CASRGGASGNTGELFF. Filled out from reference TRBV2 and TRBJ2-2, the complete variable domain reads EPEVTQTPSHQVTQMGQEVILRCVPISNHLYFYWYRQILGQKVEFLVSFYNNEISEKSEIFDDQFSVERPDGSNFTLKIRSTKLEDSAMYFCASRGGASGNTGELFFGEGSRLTVL.

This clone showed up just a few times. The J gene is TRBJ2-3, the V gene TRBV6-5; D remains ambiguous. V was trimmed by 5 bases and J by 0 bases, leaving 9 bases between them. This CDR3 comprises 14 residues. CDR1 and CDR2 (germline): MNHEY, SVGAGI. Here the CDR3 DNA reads TGTGCCAGCAGTAGGGTGGCTAGCACAGATACGCAGTATTTT. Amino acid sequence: CASSRVASTDTQYF.